Sequencing of this T cell receptor beta chain was carried out in a study of cytomegalovirus exposure and HLA in healthy donors. Use of 60 Vbeta and 13 Jbeta primers characterized the PCR. Profiling relied on immunoSEQ multiplex PCR, and the TCRdb table lists in-frame clones only, not all of them. The repertoire holds around 180,000 clones, with roughly 75% as singletons. Germline CDR1 MNHNS, CDR2 SASEGT. V dropped 1 base and J dropped 4; count of bases not matched to a gene: 11. The CDR3 consists of 18 residues. Overall study findings and caveats: Accounts indicate the classifier identified cytomegalovirus status with strong specificity and sensitivity. DRB1 had the most TCR associations and HLA-C the fewest, a later analysis found, with rates varying by HLA locus.

Turning to this clone: Its antigen is undetermined.

It was healthy bone marrow donors who served as donors. These donors counted as nominally healthy when sampled, but unrecorded immune exposures were likely. The specimen was PBMCs. This TCR was recovered from a man aged 35 to 55 in good health and CMV-seronegative. This chain uses TRBV6-1 with TRBJ2-1, with 9 positions matching TRBD2. The CDR3 DNA sequence: TGTGCCAGCAGTGAAGAGCGAGTAGCGGGAGTGGGGTACAATGAGCAGTTCTTC. This gives the protein CASSEERVAGVGYNEQFF.